This T cell receptor (beta chain) emerged from a study of CD8 T cells in Susac syndrome. Background on the study: At the time their blood was drawn, patients with Susac syndrome were either therapy-naive, on corticosteroids (with some of them also receiving intravenous immunoglobulin), or on intravenous immunoglobulin alone.

A quantity of about 0.5 to 1 ug RNA underwent reverse transcription using random hexamers. Using its own MiXCR run on the immunoSEQ multiplex PCR reads, TCRdb lists one record per CDR3 protein. The data hold under 200,000 distinct CDR3 sequences, with around 96% observed a single time. This CDR3 spans 15 amino acids. The V and J ends lost 0 bases and 5 bases, in that order; junction bases with no gene match: 4. Germline V gene sequence: CDR1 LGHNA, CDR2 YSLEER. The chain combines TRBV4-3 with TRBJ2-1; 7 nucleotides match TRBD2. Sequencing was done on a sample of CD4+ T cells from PBMCs. This sequence was found in a human donor with Susac syndrome. The CDR3 protein is CASSQDAGVDNEQFF. The CDR3 DNA is TGCGCCAGCAGCCAAGATGCGGGGGTTGACAATGAGCAGTTCTTC.